This T cell receptor beta chain derives from a study of technical replicates of blood from a handful of donors. The CDR3 spans 14 residues. V dropped 3 bases and J dropped 1; count of bases not matched to a gene: 2. The germline V gene encodes CDR1 KGHSH and CDR2 LQKENI. Sequenced by immunoSEQ multiplex PCR; TCRdb stores in-frame clones only, minus some. The sample records more than 65,000 clones, 95% to 98% being singletons. Input material: T cells isolated from PBMCs. This chain joins TRBV18 and TRBJ1-1; TRBD1 aligns across 7 bases. The sequence was obtained from a human donor in good health. DNA of the CDR3: TGTGCCAGCTCACCGGGACAGTCGAACACTGAAGCTTTCTTT. Its protein product is CASSPGQSNTEAFF.